Below are 30 T cell receptor beta chains sequenced from a single sample in a study of neoadjuvant anti-PD-1 for oral cavity cancer. The protocol was immunoSEQ multiplex PCR, while the TCRdb copy is restricted to in-frame clones and leaves out a portion. The sample has around 68,000 clones; about nine tenths are singletons. This sample's time point: after neoadjuvant nivolumab, at surgical resection. The specimen was PBMCs, collected after nivolumab (anti-PD-1) treatment. These TCRs come from a person aged 35-79 years with oral cavity squamous cell carcinoma.

The V call is TRBV6-6, the J call TRBJ1-5; TRBD1 is a possible D gene (6 bases). Germline values: CDR1 MNHNY, CDR2 SVGAGI (reference sequence). V was clipped by 4 bases and J by 1 base, with 11 bases between them. CDR3 length: 15 residues. DNA of the CDR3: TGTGCCAGCAGTTCGCCGGGACAAAGCAATCAGCCCCAGCATTTT. It translates to CASSSPGQSNQPQHF.

This CDR3 reads CASSPNRGQDTQYF. CDR3 nucleotides: TGTGCCAGCAGCCCCAACAGGGGGCAAGATACGCAGTATTTT. V and J are TRBV6-5 and TRBJ2-3; 9 bases match TRBD1. This CDR3 is 14 amino acids long. J lost 5 bases, V lost 6 bases, and 6 bases had no gene match. CDR1 is MNHEY and CDR2 is SVGAGI in the germline V gene.

The rearrangement links TRBV19 to TRBJ1-1, with no clear D. Germline CDR1 reads LNHDA; CDR2 reads SQIVND (reference sequence). The CDR3 is 12 amino acids. With 8 bases removed from V and 4 bases from J, the gap between germline ends came to 11 bases. Written as DNA, the CDR3 is TGTGCCAGTGAGTGGAAGGGCACTGAAGCTTTCTTT. It is translated as CASEWKGTEAFF. Variable domain in full (rest from reference TRBV19 and TRBJ1-1): DGGITQSPKYLFRKEGQNVTLSCEQNLNHDAMYWYRQDPGQGLRLIYYSQIVNDFQKGDIAEGYSVSREKKESFPLTVTSAQKNPTAFYLCASEWKGTEAFFGQGTRLTVV.

This sequence joins TRBV30 and TRBJ1-1, with 11 bases that match TRBD1. V shed 0 bases and J 6 bases; nucleotides not matched to a gene: 9. In germline, CDR1 is GTSNPN, CDR2 SVGIG (reference sequence). The length of the CDR3 is 16 residues. CDR3 coding DNA: TGTGCCTGGAGTGTACTAAGCGGGGGACAGGGGGCTGAAGCTTTCTTT. The encoded protein is CAWSVLSGGQGAEAFF.

The chain joins TRBV7-3 to TRBJ2-1; D uncertain. CDR1 and CDR2 (germline): SGHTA, FQGTGA. The CDR3 has 15 residues. V was cut by 5 bases and J by 0 bases, with 11 bases left in between. The CDR3 nucleotides read TGTGCCAGCAGCCAGGTCCTAAGCTCCTACAATGAGCAGTTCTTC. Encoded protein: CASSQVLSSYNEQFF.

This rearrangement joins TRBV27 to TRBJ1-2; maybe TRBD1 (6 bases). Trimming cost V 5 bases and J 8 bases, with 15 bases left between them. The germline V gene has CDR1 MNHEY and CDR2 SMNVEV (reference sequence). The CDR3 covers 13 residues. CDR3 DNA sequence: TGTGCCAGCAGTGGAGGGGGAAGTTCCGGCTACACCTTC. This codes for CASSGGGSSGYTF.

The chain recombines TRBV28 with TRBJ2-7, with 7 bases identical to TRBD2. V gave up 3 bases and J gave up 1 base; unmatched junction bases: 9. Germline values: CDR1 MDHEN, CDR2 SYDVKM. The CDR3 has 16 amino acids. In nucleotides, the CDR3 is TGTGCCAGCAGTTTTATTTTCGCTAGCGGTTCCTACGAGCAGTACTTC. Translation gives CASSFIFASGSYEQYF.

The chain joins TRBV30 to TRBJ1-2, with unresolved D. The length of the CDR3 is 12 residues. CDR1 GTSNPN and CDR2 SVGIG come from the germline V gene (reference sequence). Trimming removed 0 bases at V and 7 bases at J, with 9 bases between. The CDR3: CAWSVRLAGYTF. Written as DNA, the CDR3 is TGTGCCTGGAGTGTCAGGTTGGCTGGCTACACCTTC.

The V gene is TRBV6-1, the J gene TRBJ2-2; D remains ambiguous. The V gene's germline CDR1 is MNHNS and CDR2 SASEGT. V lost 8 bases and J 3 bases, leaving 7 bases between the germline ends. The CDR3 sequence is 12 residues long. This CDR3 reads CASLGYTGELFF. The CDR3 coding sequence is TGTGCCAGCTTGGGCTACACCGGGGAGCTGTTTTTT.

In nucleotides, the CDR3 is TGCGCCAGCAGTCGGGACAGGGGCGGGGTGACCCAGTACTTC. Translating gives CASSRDRGGVTQYF. This sequence joins TRBV5-1 and TRBJ2-5, with TRBD1 matching over 10 bases. Trimming cost V 5 bases and J 7 bases; bases outside gene matches: 8. Looked up from germline, CDR1 is SGHRS and CDR2 is YFSETQ. The CDR3 is made up of 14 amino acids.

The V and J genes are TRBV6-5 and TRBJ1-6, with a tentative D call TRBD1 (5 bases). The ends were cut back, 7 bases at V and 10 bases at J, with 20 bases in the middle. The CDR3 consists of 15 residues. Germline loops: CDR1 MNHEY, CDR2 SVGAGI. The DNA for the CDR3 is TGTGCCAGCAACCCCCTTGGGACGCTTCGGTCACCCCTCCACTTT. It specifies CASNPLGTLRSPLHF.

The chain carries TRBV14 and TRBJ1-1, with D uncertain. Germline loops: CDR1 SGHDN, CDR2 FVKESK. Trimming took off 4 bases at V and 1 base at J, with 7 bases between the two ends. The CDR3 covers 13 residues. CDR3 DNA: TGTGCCAGCAGCCTACAGTCGAACACTGAAGCTTTCTTT. It translates to CASSLQSNTEAFF. The full variable domain, its missing parts supplied by reference TRBV14 and TRBJ1-1, is EAGVTQFPSHSVIEKGQTVTLRCDPISGHDNLYWYRRVMGKEIKFLLHFVKESKQDESGMPNNRFLAERTGGTYSTLKVQPAELEDSGVYFCASSLQSNTEAFFGQGTRLTVV.

The chain combines TRBV5-5 with TRBJ1-1, with a possible D match to TRBD1 (5 bases). This CDR3 region has 17 residues. Germline V lookup: CDR1 SGHKS, CDR2 YYEKEE (reference sequence). The germline V and J ends were trimmed by 0 bases and 0 bases, with 15 bases remaining between them. CDR3 sequence reads: CASSLGQWIWVNTEAFF. The CDR3 DNA reads as TGTGCCAGCAGCTTGGGACAGTGGATTTGGGTGAACACTGAAGCTTTCTTT. Full variable domain (rest looked up from reference TRBV5-5 and TRBJ1-1): DAGVTQSPTHLIKTRGQQVTLRCSPISGHKSVSWYQQVLGQGPQFIFQYYEKEERGRGNFPDRFSARQFPNYSSELNVNALLLGDSALYLCASSLGQWIWVNTEAFFGQGTRLTVV.

The chain combines TRBV7-2 with TRBJ2-7; D is unclear. Germline V lookup: CDR1 SGHTA, CDR2 FQGNSA. Trimming cost V 2 bases and J 6 bases, with 14 bases left between them. CDR3 length: 14 amino acids. CDR3 amino acids: CASSLLRLSGEQYF. The CDR3 nucleotides read TGTGCCAGCAGCTTATTAAGGTTGAGTGGCGAGCAGTACTTC. Based on the CDR3 plus reference TRBV7-2 and TRBJ2-7, the full variable domain is GAGVSQSPSNKVTEKGKDVELRCDPISGHTALYWYRQSLGQGLEFLIYFQGNSAPDKSGLPSDRFSAERTGGSVSTLTIQRTQQEDSAVYLCASSLLRLSGEQYFGPGTRLTVT.

This clone occurred a few times. V is TRBV10-3 and J is TRBJ2-7; maybe TRBD2 (6 bases). The CDR3 covers 15 residues. The germline V gene encodes CDR1 ENHRY and CDR2 SYGVKD. Trimming shortened V by 1 base and J by 2 bases, and 12 bases separated the two germline ends. As DNA, the CDR3 is TGTGCCATCAGTGAGTGGGACTCCGGGGCCTACGAGCAGTACTTC. It is translated as CAISEWDSGAYEQYF.

The rearrangement links TRBV30 to TRBJ1-5, with no clear D. V was shortened by 5 bases and J by 9 bases, with 14 bases between the two germline ends. Germline CDR1 is GTSNPN and CDR2 is SVGIG (reference sequence). This CDR3 region has 12 residues. In nucleotides, the CDR3 is TGTGCCTGGCAGGAGCATCCGGGGCCCCAGCATTTT. Amino acids: CAWQEHPGPQHF.

J is TRBJ2-3 and V is TRBV27; unclear D gene. Trimming cost V 2 bases and J 1 base, with 16 bases left between them. Germline CDR1 is MNHEY and CDR2 is SMNVEV (reference sequence). This CDR3 spans 17 amino acids. In DNA form, the CDR3 reads TGTGCCAGCAGTTTACCCTTACAATCGTCGCGCACAGATACGCAGTATTTT. Protein sequence: CASSLPLQSSRTDTQYF.

This clone occurred once. The chain is built from TRBV7-8 and TRBJ2-2; D is unclear. Germline assignment: CDR1 SGHVS and CDR2 FQNEAQ. There are 17 residues in the CDR3. Trimming pared 4 bases from V and 2 bases from J, leaving 17 bases between. Here the CDR3 DNA reads TGTGCCAGCAGCTCCTCCGGAGCCCCAAGAAACACCGGGGAGCTGTTTTTT. It encodes CASSSSGAPRNTGELFF.

The J gene is TRBJ1-5, the V gene TRBV4-1, with D tentatively TRBD1 (5 bases). This CDR3 contains 19 residues. Trimming stripped 1 base from V and 3 bases from J, with 22 bases between. Germline-derived CDR1 and CDR2 are MGHRA and YSYEKL. CDR3 bases: TGCGCCAGCAGCCAAGGAGGATTCGGGGGTAGTGGGTACAATCAGCCCCAGCATTTT. Its protein is CASSQGGFGGSGYNQPQHF.

This clone was detected a few times. V gene TRBV11-2 combines with J gene TRBJ1-3; 7 bases match TRBD1. The ends lost 1 base at V and 0 bases at J; junction bases unmatched: 6. This CDR3 has 17 residues. Germline V gene sequence: CDR1 SGHAT, CDR2 FQNNGV. The chain's CDR3 is CASSLVSGGNSGNTIYF. CDR3 bases: TGTGCCAGCAGCTTAGTCTCAGGGGGTAACTCTGGAAACACCATATATTTT.

There are a few counts of this clone. This chain connects TRBV30 to TRBJ1-1, with D uncertain. Germline V gene lookup returns CDR1 GTSNPN and CDR2 SVGIG (reference sequence). This CDR3 spans 11 amino acids. Trimming pared 2 bases from V and 0 bases from J, leaving 1 base between. The chain's CDR3 is CAWSMNTEAFF. The CDR3 DNA is TGTGCCTGGAGTATGAACACTGAAGCTTTCTTT.

In its sample, this clone ranks as medium-sized (0.01 to 0.1%). V is TRBV7-9 and J is TRBJ1-1, with 9 bases matching TRBD1. Germline CDR1 is SEHNR and CDR2 is FQNEAQ (reference sequence). The CDR3 is made up of 16 amino acids. V shed 5 bases and J 1 base; nucleotides not matched to a gene: 8. CDR3 protein: CASSDRTGAQNTEAFF. For the CDR3, the DNA is TGTGCCAGCAGCGATCGGACAGGGGCGCAGAACACTGAAGCTTTCTTT.

The chain links TRBV6-1 to TRBJ2-7, with D perhaps matching TRBD1 or TRBD2 (5 bases each). The germline CDR1 and CDR2 sequences are MNHNS and SASEGT. Trimming left V 9 bases short and J 5 bases short, with 14 bases between. This CDR3 is built from 12 residues. CDR3 loop: CASGRVGDEQYF. In DNA form, the CDR3 reads TGTGCCAGTGGCAGGGTGGGGGACGAGCAGTACTTC.

This sequence joins TRBV9 and TRBJ2-3, with 10 bases aligning to TRBD2. With 2 bases clipped from V and 5 bases from J, the junction kept 8 bases outside the gene matches. The CDR3 contains 16 residues. Germline V CDR1 and CDR2: SGDLS, YYNGEE. CDR3 in amino acids: CASSVFGAGGRDTQYF. CDR3 bases: TGTGCCAGCAGCGTTTTTGGAGCGGGGGGGCGAGATACGCAGTATTTT.

The chain joins TRBV29-1 to TRBJ1-4, with D perhaps matching TRBD1 (6 bases). The V gene lost 6 bases and the J gene lost 2 bases, with 13 bases spanning the gap. CDR1 is SQVTM and CDR2 is ANQGSEA in the germline V gene. The CDR3 is 14 residues long. The chain's CDR3 is CSVGQGFTNEKLFF. CDR3 nucleotide sequence: TGCAGCGTCGGTCAGGGGTTCACTAATGAAAAACTGTTTTTT.

This chain uses TRBV28 with TRBJ1-1; no reliable D call. The CDR3 length is 13 residues. Trimming removed 3 bases from V and 1 base from J, with 6 bases in between. CDR1 is MDHEN, CDR2 SYDVKM, per germline. The CDR3 DNA follows: TGTGCCAGCAGTTTCCGGACGAACACTGAAGCTTTCTTT. Translation: CASSFRTNTEAFF. Filled out from reference TRBV28 and TRBJ1-1, the complete variable domain reads DVKVTQSSRYLVKRTGEKVFLECVQDMDHENMFWYRQDPGLGLRLIYFSYDVKMKEKGDIPEGYSVSREKKERFSLILESASTNQTSMYLCASSFRTNTEAFFGQGTRLTVV.

The gene calls are TRBV6-5 and TRBJ2-7; D is possibly TRBD1 (6 bases). CDR3 length: 15 amino acids. The germline gives CDR1 MNHEY, CDR2 SVGAGI. V dropped 4 bases and J dropped 2 bases, with 15 bases sitting between them. Here the CDR3 DNA reads TGTGCCAGCAGTTCCGGACAGCAAGGGCCCTACGAGCAGTACTTC. Translating it yields CASSSGQQGPYEQYF.

V is TRBV7-3 and J is TRBJ2-3; 7 bases are a match to TRBD2. This CDR3 is 15 amino acids long. In germline, CDR1 is SGHTA, CDR2 FQGTGA. The V segment lost 5 bases and the J segment 4 bases; nucleotides outside the gene matches: 9. The CDR3 sequence is CASSQGALASDTQYF. In DNA form, the CDR3 reads TGTGCCAGCAGCCAAGGGGCACTAGCGTCAGATACGCAGTATTTT.

The V gene is TRBV19, the J gene TRBJ2-2, with D perhaps TRBD2 (6 bases). Trimming stripped 11 bases from V and 8 bases from J, with 18 bases between. The CDR3 contains 13 residues. Germline V lookup: CDR1 LNHDA, CDR2 SQIVND (reference sequence). The CDR3 is CAAGLPRIGELFF. In DNA, the CDR3 is TGTGCCGCGGGACTCCCCCGGATAGGGGAGCTGTTTTTT.

The CDR3 spells CASSYAVAGAYEQYF. Here the CDR3 DNA reads TGTGCCAGCAGTTACGCGGTAGCGGGAGCCTACGAGCAGTACTTC. The chain has TRBV6-5 and TRBJ2-7; 9 nucleotides align to TRBD2. CDR3 length equals 15 residues. V trimming: 2 bases; J trimming: 2 bases; junction bases outside the gene matches: 4. Per germline, CDR1 MNHEY and CDR2 SVGAGI.